This passage covers 16 T cell receptor beta chains from one sample sequenced in a study of T cells in Graves' hyperthyroidism and ophthalmopathy. RNA transcripts yielded amplified TCR beta CDR3 regions. When the TCR CDR3 underwent first-round RT-PCR, the HTBI primer set was used. TCRdb used MiXCR to reprocess the multiplex PCR reads, holding one entry per CDR3 protein. The sample records more than 500,000 distinct CDR3 sequences, roughly 45% being singletons. Sequencing input: peripheral blood or thyroid tissue (not recorded which). These receptors all stem from an adult woman with Graves' disease, either hyperthyroidism or ophthalmopathy (not recorded which).

The chain employs TRBV29-1 and TRBJ2-5; 11 positions match TRBD1. The CDR3 has 15 residues. CDR1 is SQVTM and CDR2 is ANQGSEA in the germline V gene. V shed 3 bases, J shed 0 bases, and the junction held 3 bases outside the gene matches. The CDR3 loop reads CSVEGTGGYQETQYF. CDR3 in DNA: TGCAGCGTTGAGGGGACAGGGGGATACCAAGAGACCCAGTACTTC.

This clonotype was counted many times. This chain joins TRBV5-1 and TRBJ1-4; unclear D gene. Trimming took off 0 bases at V and 5 bases at J, with 14 bases between the two ends. The CDR3 sequence is 16 residues long. CDR1 is SGHRS and CDR2 is YFSETQ in the germline V gene. The CDR3 is CASSLVPHRPNEKLFF. The CDR3 region has the DNA TGCGCCAGCAGCTTGGTCCCACACCGTCCGAATGAAAAACTGTTTTTT.

The V call is TRBV20-1, the J call TRBJ1-3; 10 positions match TRBD1. This CDR3 region has 15 residues. Germline CDR1 and CDR2: DFQATT and SNEGSKA (reference sequence). J was trimmed by 0 bases and V by 4 bases; bases with no gene match: 3. CDR3 bases: TGCAGTGCTAAAAGGGACAGGGGCTCTGGAAACACCATATATTTT. Protein: CSAKRDRGSGNTIYF.

The chain uses TRBV20-1 and TRBJ2-7; 10 bases are a match to TRBD2. The CDR3 is 14 residues long. With V trimmed by 1 base and J by 3 bases, 3 bases remained unmatched. CDR1 and CDR2 (germline): DFQATT, SNEGSKA (reference sequence). CDR3 amino acids: CSARVSGGDYEQYF. CDR3 nucleotide sequence: TGCAGTGCTAGAGTCAGCGGGGGGGACTACGAGCAGTACTTC.

The rearrangement uses TRBV2 and TRBJ1-2; 10 bases are a match to TRBD1. Per the germline V gene, CDR1 is SNHLY and CDR2 is FYNNEI. There are 15 residues in the CDR3. V was clipped by 6 bases and J by 5 bases; unmatched bases: 9. The CDR3 here is CASRVDRGKGYGYTF. The CDR3 region has the DNA TGTGCCAGCAGGGTGGACAGGGGGAAGGGATATGGCTACACCTTC.

This chain joins TRBV15 and TRBJ1-2, with TRBD1 as a possible D gene (6 bases). CDR1 is LNHNV, CDR2 YYDKDF, per germline (reference sequence). The CDR3 has 13 amino acids. Trimming took 3 bases from V and 4 from J, leaving 9 bases between them. The CDR3: CATSRDSIYGYTF. The CDR3 nucleotides are TGTGCCACCAGCAGGGACAGCATCTATGGCTACACCTTC. Together with reference TRBV15 and TRBJ1-2, the CDR3 gives the full variable domain: DAMVIQNPRYQVTQFGKPVTLSCSQTLNHNVMYWYQQKSSQAPKLLFHYYDKDFNNEADTPDNFQSRRPNTSFCFLDIRSPGLGDTAMYLCATSRDSIYGYTFGSGTRLTVV.

The rearrangement uses TRBV20-1 and TRBJ1-2; D not resolved. Trimming left V 0 bases short and J 4 bases short, with 12 bases between. CDR1 DFQATT and CDR2 SNEGSKA come from the germline V gene (reference sequence). CDR3 length: 14 residues. CDR3 DNA: TGCAGTGCTAGAGAGCGGAGCTCCCCCTATGGCTACACCTTC. Translating it yields CSARERSSPYGYTF.

In this sample, this clonotype turned up a few times. The chain employs TRBV15 and TRBJ1-1; D ambiguous. The ends were cut back, 1 base at V and 4 bases at J, with 10 bases in the middle. There are 14 residues in the CDR3. Germline values: CDR1 LNHNV, CDR2 YYDKDF (reference sequence). This chain's CDR3 is CATSRGEDGTEAFF. CDR3 sequence (DNA): TGTGCCACCAGCAGAGGTGAGGACGGCACTGAAGCTTTCTTT.

As for this clonotype: At one end, the junction sequence differs from germline, possibly due to a read error. The J gene is TRBJ2-5, the V gene TRBV5-4, with D unclear. The V gene's germline CDR1 is SGHNT and CDR2 YYREEE (reference sequence). This CDR3 region has 13 residues. The CDR3 region is CASSFSVDETRYF. CDR3 DNA sequence: TGTGCCAGCAGCTTTTCTGTGGACGAGACCCGGTACTTC.

CDR3 sequence (DNA): TGCGCCAGCAGCTTGGAGATCCCGAACACCGGGGAGCTGTTTTTT. This gives the protein CASSLEIPNTGELFF. This chain joins TRBV5-1 and TRBJ2-2, with D hard to call. The V end was cut by 0 bases, the J end by 0 bases, with 6 bases between. Germline V gene lookup returns CDR1 SGHRS and CDR2 YFSETQ. The CDR3 is 15 amino acids.

The J gene is TRBJ2-5, the V gene TRBV7-9, with D uncertain. V shed 5 bases and J shed 5 bases, with 9 bases lying between them. Looked up from germline, CDR1 is SEHNR and CDR2 is FQNEAQ (reference sequence). CDR3 size: 12 residues. In DNA, the CDR3 is TGTGCCAGCAGCCAAGATACCGAGACCCAGTACTTC. This gives the protein CASSQDTETQYF.

This clonotype was seen only a few times. This chain uses TRBV9 with TRBJ2-7; TRBD1 might be the D (5 bases). Germline values: CDR1 SGDLS, CDR2 YYNGEE. This CDR3 has 14 residues. V shed 3 bases and J shed 3 bases, with 13 bases lying between them. The CDR3, as DNA: TGTGCCAGCAGCGCTTACCAAGGGGACTACGAGCAGTACTTC. This codes for CASSAYQGDYEQYF. Full variable domain (rest looked up from reference TRBV9 and TRBJ2-7): DSGVTQTPKHLITATGQRVTLRCSPRSGDLSVYWYQQSLDQGLQFLIQYYNGEERAKGNILERFSAQQFPDLHSELNLSSLELGDSALYFCASSAYQGDYEQYFGPGTRLTVT.

This clonotype showed up many times. V is TRBV20-1 and J is TRBJ1-2, with 9 bases aligning to TRBD1. The V segment lost 2 bases and the J segment 2 bases; nucleotides outside the gene matches: 3. CDR1 and CDR2 from the germline V gene are DFQATT and SNEGSKA (reference sequence). The CDR3 has 14 residues. The CDR3 protein is CSARSTGGNYGYTF. In DNA, the CDR3 is TGCAGTGCTAGATCGACAGGGGGAAACTATGGCTACACCTTC.

This clonotype was found many times. V gene TRBV15 combines with J gene TRBJ1-4; D might be TRBD1 (6 bases). This CDR3 has 16 residues. Germline CDR1 is LNHNV and CDR2 is YYDKDF (reference sequence). V was cut by 0 bases and J by 2 bases, with 10 bases left in between. The CDR3 sequence: CATSRDGGGTNEKLFF. CDR3 nucleotides: TGTGCCACCAGCAGAGATGGGGGGGGCACTAATGAAAAACTGTTTTTT.

This clonotype was counted ten times or more. The CDR3 nucleotides read TGTGCCAGCAGGGCTGAGGATGAAAAACTGTTTTTT. Amino acid sequence: CASRAEDEKLFF. The chain carries TRBV12-3 or TRBV12-4 and TRBJ1-4, with D unclear. The CDR3 loop spans 12 amino acids. V gave up 6 bases and J gave up 6 bases, with 8 bases separating them.

This clonotype was recorded only once. This chain uses TRBV5-1 with TRBJ2-5, with 12 bases lining up with TRBD2. The V gene end was trimmed by 5 bases and the J gene end by 10 bases; junction bases not matched to a gene: 12. Germline V CDR1 and CDR2: SGHRS, YFSETQ. The CDR3 totals 15 residues. The CDR3 region is CASSSGTSGPQVQYF. The CDR3 DNA follows: TGCGCCAGCAGTTCCGGGACTAGCGGGCCCCAGGTCCAGTACTTC.